This T cell receptor (beta chain) comes out of a study of blood T cells in healthy people across ages. Study observations and caveats: Estimates based on one million T cells were treated as lower bounds. Age showed a roughly linear inverse relationship with TCR beta diversity per million T cells.

Alongside a J-beta primer mix, a sample-barcoded 5' primer served in a second PCR lasting about 7 to 12 cycles. The template-switch adaptor, which had 12 random nucleotides, put a tag on each cDNA molecule. TCRdb re-derived calls from the 5' RACE reads in MiXCR, one entry per CDR3 protein. There are 1.5 million to 2 million distinct CDR3 sequences in the sample; 35% to 50% occur only once, and more than 20% lies in the top ten. Isolated PBMCs totaled at least 7 million in each sample. This clonotype has more than one count but fewer than ten. Its antigen is not identified. Sequencing was carried out using blood. This TCR came from a human donor in good health.

The CDR3, as DNA: TGTGCCTGGAATCATGGGGGGGCCAACGTCCTGACTTTC. Its protein is CAWNHGGANVLTF. The V and J genes are TRBV30 and TRBJ2-6; no clear D gene. Germline lookup yields CDR1 GTSNPN and CDR2 SVGIG (reference sequence). CDR3 length equals 13 residues. V lost 4 bases and J 4 bases, leaving 8 bases between the germline ends.